This T cell receptor (beta chain) was sequenced for a study of blood T cell repertoires in COVID-19. V was cut by 6 bases and J by 0 bases, with 6 bases left in between. This CDR3 comprises 13 residues. Per the germline V gene, CDR1 is LGHDT and CDR2 is YNNKEL (reference sequence). Produced via immunoSEQ multiplex PCR; TCRdb's table is partial and in-frame only. This table has 100,000 to 150,000 clones, more than 70% appearing once. This chain uses TRBV3-1 (or the pseudogene TRBV3-2) with TRBJ1-3, with no clear D. This sequence originates from a middle-aged man with acute or convalescent COVID-19. Sequencing was performed on peripheral blood. This chain's CDR3 is CASRRASGNTIYF. DNA of the CDR3: TGTGCCAGCAGGAGAGCCTCTGGAAACACCATATATTTT.